The present T cell receptor (beta chain) was sequenced within a study of blood T cell repertoires in COVID-19 (dated by TCRdb to 2020 to 2021). Background for the entire study: Samples from collaborators originated in the United States, Italy and Spain and spanned both the acute and convalescent phases of COVID-19. Deeply sampled blood TCRbeta repertoires from subjects exposed to, actively infected with, or recovered from COVID-19 were included in the dataset. The repertoires were released in a freely available public database intended as a resource for research on the immune response to SARS-CoV-2. The samples were drawn from two sources: the first 160 participants of the ongoing ImmuneRACE study, and fewer than 1,500 subjects contributed by 6 global collaborators. Where available, HLA class I and class II types were obtained from metadata supplied by the sample provider rather than from assay-based typing. The prospective study material was composed of cDNA or gDNA derived from T cells, B-cell-depleted T cells, or PBMCs. The sample metadata nearly always contained a de-identified subject ID, COVID-19 status, age in years and sex. The full study reports these points: How much clinical and demographic metadata was included differed by source and by participant, and the metadata was provided uncurated.

TCRbeta CDR3 regions were amplified from genomic DNA using the immunoSEQ Assay, a bias-controlled multiplex PCR. The study's own analysis went as follows. The number of nucleated cells in each sample was estimated by amplification of reference gene primers within the assay. To quantify the absolute abundance of each unique TCRbeta CDR3 rearrangement, sequence reads were collapsed and filtered. For each sample, productive Simpson clonality was calculated as the square root of Simpson's diversity index across productive rearrangements. As stored in TCRdb, this immuneACCESS dataset retains in-frame rearrangements with V and J assigned. A fraction of the clones does not appear; measured against another copy, unresolved V genes explain less than half of the discrepancy, and the remainder lacks a known reason. The V and J calls and the clone size are those of that table, but D and trimming were determined from the DNA. The table for this sample lists roughly 140,000 clones; about 80% of them were counted only once. The biggest ten clones account for under 0.75% of the sample.

Inclusive of the bounding cysteine and phenylalanine, the CDR3 is 15 residues long. Kept here is only the CDR3 DNA, which spans 45 bases and is read in frame from base 1. The junction shows trimming of 4 bases on V and 1 base on J, and the gene matches do not reach 4 bases of it. The germline V gene (reference sequence) provides CDR1 SGHNT and CDR2 YYREEE. This clone was counted at least ten times. It lacks a known antigen. Base qualities are not provided; no much larger clone lies one nucleotide away. Each collaborating institution followed its own protocols to collect whole blood in K2EDTA tubes. For TCRbeta analysis, collaborator samples were shipped as frozen whole blood, as isolated PBMCs, or as DNA extracted from either sample type.

The sequencing sample was made of peripheral blood. The TCR comes from a man aged 55 to 70 with acute or convalescent COVID-19. Recombination connected TRBV5-4 to TRBJ1-1, with TRBD1 matching 10 junction bases. The DNA reads TGTGCCAGCAGCGCCGGACAGGGGGGGAACACTGAAGCTTTCTTT. Its protein product is CASSAGQGGNTEAFF.